The sequence of this T cell receptor beta chain was determined in a study of T cell changes during pregnancy in multiple sclerosis. Assay used: immunoSEQ multiplex PCR; TCRdb lists only in-frame clones, some missing. The sample contains over 40,000 clones, 70% to 90% of which appear only once. Per the germline V gene, CDR1 is SQVTM and CDR2 is ANQGSEA. Unmatched junction bases numbered 7, after V lost 0 bases and J lost 3 bases. The length of the CDR3 is 15 residues. This TCR derives from a female donor in good health, enrolled as a control in a pregnancy study. Sequencing was performed on CD8+ T cells from peripheral blood mononuclear cells, taken after pregnancy. The chain combines TRBV29-1 with TRBJ2-7, with 8 bases that match TRBD1. The CDR3 DNA follows: TGCAGCGTTGAAGACATGGACAGGGAGATCTACGAGCAGTACTTC. Translating it yields CSVEDMDREIYEQYF.